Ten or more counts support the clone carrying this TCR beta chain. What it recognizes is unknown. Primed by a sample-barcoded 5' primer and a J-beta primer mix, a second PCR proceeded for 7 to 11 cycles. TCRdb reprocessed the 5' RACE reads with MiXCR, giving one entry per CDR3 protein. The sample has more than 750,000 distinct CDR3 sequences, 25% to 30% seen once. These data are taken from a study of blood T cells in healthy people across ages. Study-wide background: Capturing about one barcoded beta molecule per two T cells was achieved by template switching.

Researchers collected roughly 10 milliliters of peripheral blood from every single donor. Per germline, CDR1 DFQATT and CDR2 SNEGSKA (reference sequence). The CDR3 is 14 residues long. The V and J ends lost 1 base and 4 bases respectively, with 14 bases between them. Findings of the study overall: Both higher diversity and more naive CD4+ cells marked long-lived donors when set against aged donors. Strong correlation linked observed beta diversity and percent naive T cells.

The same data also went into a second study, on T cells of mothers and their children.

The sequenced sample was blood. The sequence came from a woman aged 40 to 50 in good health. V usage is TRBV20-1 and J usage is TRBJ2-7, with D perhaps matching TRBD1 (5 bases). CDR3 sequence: CSARGLVAGYEQYF. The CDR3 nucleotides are TGCAGTGCTAGAGGTCTTGTCGCAGGGTACGAGCAGTACTTC.